The entry below gives a single T cell receptor beta chain sequence along with its context. The data were taken from a study of blood T cell repertoires in COVID-19. As for the study in general: Italy, Spain and the United States were the sources of the convalescent and acute COVID-19 samples. T cells, B-cell-depleted T cells, or PBMCs supplied cDNA or gDNA.

Clones were read by immunoSEQ multiplex PCR, and TCRdb kept only the in-frame ones, dropping some. The sample carries around 260,000 clones, about 88% recorded once. V lost 5 bases to trimming and J lost 8 bases, with 12 bases between them. The germline CDR1 and CDR2 sequences are SGHAT and FQNNGV. CDR3 length equals 13 residues. The sequence was collected from a young man with active or convalescent COVID-19. This chain connects TRBV11-2 to TRBJ2-2, with no clear D. Source material: peripheral blood. The CDR3 bases are TGTGCCAGCAGCCGCGCCCTTTCTGGGGAGCTGTTTTTT. Amino acids: CASSRALSGELFF.